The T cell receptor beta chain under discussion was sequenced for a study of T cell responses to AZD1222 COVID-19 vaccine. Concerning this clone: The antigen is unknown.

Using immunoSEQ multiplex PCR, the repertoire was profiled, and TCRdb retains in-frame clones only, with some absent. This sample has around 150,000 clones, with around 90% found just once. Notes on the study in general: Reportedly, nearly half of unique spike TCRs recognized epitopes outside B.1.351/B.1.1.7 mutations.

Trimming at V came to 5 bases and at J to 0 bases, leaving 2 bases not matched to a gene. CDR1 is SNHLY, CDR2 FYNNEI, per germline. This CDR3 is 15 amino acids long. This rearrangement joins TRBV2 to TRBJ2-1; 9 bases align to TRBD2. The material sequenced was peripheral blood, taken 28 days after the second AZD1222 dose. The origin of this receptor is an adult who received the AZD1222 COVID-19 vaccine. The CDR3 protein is CASSSREGSYNEQFF. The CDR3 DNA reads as TGTGCCAGCAGTTCGCGGGAGGGCTCCTACAATGAGCAGTTCTTC.